Following are 24 T cell receptor beta chains from one sample sequenced in a study of tumor T cells in aggressive B-cell lymphoma. Repertoires were generated with immunoSEQ multiplex PCR, while TCRdb's copy carries only in-frame clones and drops some. The table has 4,500 to 5,500 clones, roughly 93% seen once; the top ten hold 3.5% to 4%. The sequenced sample was tumor tissue. The receptors here all came from an adult with diffuse large B cell lymphoma.

V usage is TRBV10-3 and J usage is TRBJ2-2; possibly TRBD2 for D (5 bases). V shed 10 bases and J shed 3 bases, with 15 bases lying between them. Germline lookup yields CDR1 ENHRY and CDR2 SYGVKD. The CDR3 has 14 amino acids. The CDR3 loop is CATYGVLDTGELFF. In DNA, the CDR3 is TGTGCCACCTACGGGGTATTGGACACCGGGGAGCTGTTTTTT.

The V call is TRBV2, the J call TRBJ2-1, with TRBD2 matching 12 bases. The germline CDR1 and CDR2 sequences are SNHLY and FYNNEI. The CDR3 totals 15 residues. V trimming: 7 bases; J trimming: 7 bases; junction bases outside the gene matches: 8. Here the CDR3 DNA reads TGTGCCAGCATTTCCGGGACTAGCGGGTGGAATGAGCAGTTCTTC. Translating gives CASISGTSGWNEQFF.

To note about this clone: Other nucleotide sequences in the sample specify the same CDR3. The gene calls are TRBV5-1 and TRBJ2-5, with D perhaps TRBD2 (5 bases). The germline V gene encodes CDR1 SGHRS and CDR2 YFSETQ. The CDR3 has 13 residues. Between the trimmed V and J ends, which lost 3 bases and 1 base, there was a span of 7 bases. CDR3 nucleotide sequence: TGCGCCAGCAGCTCGGGGAGCCAAGAGACCCAGTACTTC. Protein sequence: CASSSGSQETQYF.

The chain carries TRBV9 and TRBJ2-3, with D possibly matching TRBD1 (6 bases). V lost 6 bases, J lost 0 bases, and 14 bases lay in between. The CDR3 is 15 residues long. CDR1 SGDLS and CDR2 YYNGEE come from the germline V gene. For the CDR3, the DNA is TGTGCCAGCAAGCAAGGGGGTGCTAGCACAGATACGCAGTATTTT. Amino acids: CASKQGGASTDTQYF.

The rearrangement joins TRBV15 to TRBJ2-7; D unresolved. Germline-derived CDR1 and CDR2 are LNHNV and YYDKDF (reference sequence). V lost 1 base to trimming and J lost 4 bases, with 8 bases between them. CDR3 length: 13 amino acids. CDR3 amino acids: CATSRVRRYEQYF. For the CDR3, the DNA is TGTGCCACCAGCAGAGTTCGCAGATACGAGCAGTACTTC.

The rearrangement joins TRBV7-9 to TRBJ1-1, with D possibly being TRBD1 (5 bases). CDR1 SEHNR and CDR2 FQNEAQ come from the germline V gene (reference sequence). The CDR3 totals 13 residues. The V gene lost 1 base and the J gene lost 7 bases, with 10 bases spanning the gap. CDR3 sequence: CASSLVGGDEAFF. In DNA form, the CDR3 reads TGTGCCAGCAGCTTAGTTGGGGGGGATGAAGCTTTCTTT.

The chain has TRBV13 and TRBJ2-2; 11 positions agree with TRBD1. Trimming cost V 5 bases and J 6 bases; bases outside gene matches: 5. Looked up from germline, CDR1 is PRHDT and CDR2 is FYEKMQ (reference sequence). The CDR3 runs to 15 residues. The CDR3 DNA follows: TGTGCCAGCAGCGGGAGGACAGGGGGCTCCGGGGAGCTGTTTTTT. Its protein product is CASSGRTGGSGELFF.

V and J are TRBV2 and TRBJ1-6; possibly TRBD1 for D (5 bases). Trimming took off 6 bases at V and 9 bases at J, with 18 bases between the two ends. This CDR3 contains 15 residues. Germline loops: CDR1 SNHLY, CDR2 FYNNEI. The CDR3 DNA follows: TGTGCCAGCAGGCCGCAGGGTGTTCTCACTTCACCCCTCCACTTT. Protein sequence: CASRPQGVLTSPLHF.

This chain links TRBV29-1 with TRBJ1-1, with 9 bases identical to TRBD1. The CDR3 is 14 amino acids. Unmatched junction bases numbered 6, after V lost 4 bases and J lost 3 bases. From germline, CDR1 is SQVTM and CDR2 ANQGSEA. The CDR3 reads CSVGDRVQYTEAFF. CDR3 sequence (DNA): TGCAGCGTTGGGGACAGGGTTCAGTACACTGAAGCTTTCTTT.

This clone was detected only once. J is TRBJ2-3 and V is TRBV7-6; D is perhaps TRBD2 (6 bases). This CDR3 comprises 14 residues. V shed 0 bases and J shed 4 bases, with 8 bases lying between them. Germline V CDR1 and CDR2: SGHVS, FNYEAQ. The chain's CDR3 is CASSLAWGADTQYF. The CDR3 DNA reads as TGTGCCAGCAGCTTAGCGTGGGGGGCAGATACGCAGTATTTT. The complete variable domain, with remaining parts taken from reference TRBV7-6 and TRBJ2-3, reads GAGVSQSPRYKVTKRGQDVALRCDPISGHVSLYWYRQALGQGPEFLTYFNYEAQQDKSGLPNDRFSAERPEGSISTLTIQRTEQRDSAMYRCASSLAWGADTQYFGPGTRLTVL.

The CDR3 DNA sequence: TGCGCCAGCAGCTTTGTTGATTCCGGGGCCTACGAGCAGTACTTC. As protein: CASSFVDSGAYEQYF. The gene calls are TRBV5-1 and TRBJ2-7; TRBD2 is a possible D gene (5 bases). The CDR3 runs to 15 residues. Trimming stripped 2 bases from V and 2 bases from J, with 14 bases between. CDR1 and CDR2 from the germline V gene are SGHRS and YFSETQ.

This clone was detected only once. The J gene is TRBJ2-7, the V gene TRBV5-1, with 10 nucleotides matching TRBD2. Germline CDR1 and CDR2: SGHRS and YFSETQ. V dropped 2 bases and J dropped 3; count of bases not matched to a gene: 5. The CDR3 extends over 15 amino acids. The CDR3 DNA follows: TGCGCCAGCAGCTTATCTAGCGGGAGAGTCTACGAGCAGTACTTC. Translation gives CASSLSSGRVYEQYF.

The V gene is TRBV5-1, the J gene TRBJ1-3; TRBD1 matches 8 bases. Trimming at V came to 4 bases and at J to 2 bases, leaving 5 bases not matched to a gene. Germline V lookup: CDR1 SGHRS, CDR2 YFSETQ. This CDR3 has 15 amino acids. The CDR3 protein is CASSRRTGPGNTIYF. The CDR3, as DNA: TGCGCCAGCAGCCGGAGGACAGGGCCTGGAAACACCATATATTTT.

This chain links TRBV7-2 with TRBJ2-5; D perhaps matches TRBD2 (5 bases). The CDR3 loop spans 14 amino acids. V was clipped by 6 bases and J by 5 bases, with 16 bases between them. Germline V gives CDR1 SGHTA, CDR2 FQGNSA. The CDR3 spells CASSYPGISETQYF. The DNA of the CDR3 is TGTGCCAGCAGTTATCCGGGGATTTCGGAGACCCAGTACTTC.

The V call is TRBV7-6, the J call TRBJ1-6; TRBD1 is a possible D gene (5 bases). The V end lost 4 bases, the J end lost 7 bases, and 11 bases lay between the germline ends. Germline lookup yields CDR1 SGHVS and CDR2 FNYEAQ. The CDR3 totals 14 residues. The CDR3 DNA reads TGTGCCAGCAGCTGGGGGGAGTTCAATTCACCCCTCCACTTT. This sequence encodes CASSWGEFNSPLHF.

This clone was picked up one time. The V gene is TRBV7-9, the J gene TRBJ2-3; 9 nucleotides match TRBD2. J was trimmed by 4 bases and V by 8 bases; bases with no gene match: 4. The CDR3 length is 13 residues. CDR1 and CDR2 from the germline V gene are SEHNR and FQNEAQ (reference sequence). The CDR3 reads CASLAGYADTQYF. CDR3 DNA: TGTGCCAGCCTAGCGGGATATGCAGATACGCAGTATTTT.

The chain carries TRBV7-9 and TRBJ2-7, with D tentatively TRBD2 (5 bases). Trimming left V 5 bases short and J 7 bases short, with 15 bases between. Germline V lookup: CDR1 SEHNR, CDR2 FQNEAQ (reference sequence). The CDR3 is 13 residues long. The CDR3 DNA sequence: TGTGCCAGCAGCCTCTTGAGGGATGGGGAGCAGTACTTC. Its protein is CASSLLRDGEQYF.

The rearrangement uses TRBV11-2 and TRBJ2-1; D perhaps matches TRBD1 (5 bases). The V end was cut by 7 bases, the J end by 0 bases, with 13 bases between. The CDR3 consists of 15 residues. Germline V lookup: CDR1 SGHAT, CDR2 FQNNGV. This CDR3 is CASIWGSASYNEQFF. The CDR3 DNA is TGTGCCAGCATCTGGGGCAGCGCCTCCTACAATGAGCAGTTCTTC.

V usage is TRBV19 and J usage is TRBJ2-7, with 8 bases that match TRBD1. The V segment lost 2 bases and the J segment 1 base; nucleotides outside the gene matches: 7. The CDR3 consists of 16 residues. Germline CDR1 reads LNHDA; CDR2 reads SQIVND (reference sequence). CDR3: CASSISAGQGSYEQYF. The CDR3 DNA follows: TGTGCCAGTAGTATATCTGCCGGACAGGGATCCTACGAGCAGTACTTC.

CDR3 coding DNA: TGTGCCAGCAGTCCCAATCGGGACAGGGGGCGGAATACGCAGTATTTT. This codes for CASSPNRDRGRNTQYF. The rearrangement joins TRBV7-3 to TRBJ2-3; TRBD1 matches 12 bases. The V and J ends lost 6 bases and 7 bases, in that order; junction bases with no gene match: 11. CDR1 is SGHTA and CDR2 is FQGTGA in the germline V gene. This CDR3 is 16 amino acids long.

This rearrangement joins TRBV13 to TRBJ2-7, with D maybe TRBD1 (5 bases). The V and J ends lost 1 base and 5 bases respectively, with 12 bases between them. CDR1 is PRHDT and CDR2 is FYEKMQ in the germline V gene (reference sequence). This CDR3 has 14 residues. The CDR3 bases are TGTGCCAGCAGCTTAGAGGGGCGCGTGAACGAGCAGTACTTC. Protein product: CASSLEGRVNEQYF.

The V and J genes are TRBV19 and TRBJ1-4; 7 bases line up with TRBD1. CDR1 is LNHDA and CDR2 is SQIVND in the germline V gene (reference sequence). This CDR3 is built from 12 residues. The V and J ends lost 5 bases and 11 bases, in that order; junction bases with no gene match: 5. CDR3: CASSVQGEKLFF. The CDR3 region has the DNA TGTGCCAGTAGTGTCCAGGGGGAGAAACTGTTTTTT.

V and J are TRBV30 and TRBJ2-3; maybe TRBD2 (7 bases). Trimming took 2 bases from V and 0 from J, leaving 12 bases between them. CDR3 length: 15 amino acids. CDR1 and CDR2 (germline): GTSNPN, SVGIG (reference sequence). The CDR3 loop reads CAWSKGGRSTDTQYF. The CDR3, as DNA: TGTGCCTGGAGTAAGGGGGGGCGTAGCACAGATACGCAGTATTTT.

By sample share, this clone is large (0.1 to 1%). This chain joins TRBV10-3 and TRBJ1-2, with 7 bases aligning to TRBD1. Germline loops: CDR1 ENHRY, CDR2 SYGVKD. The CDR3 sequence is 14 residues long. V lost 3 bases and J lost 6; bases outside the gene matches: 7. Here the CDR3 reads CAISEAQGLHGYTF. CDR3 in DNA: TGTGCCATCAGTGAAGCACAGGGGCTTCATGGCTACACCTTC.